Each of the 19 T cell receptor beta chains below was sequenced from the same sample in a study of cytomegalovirus exposure and HLA in healthy donors. PCR employed 60 Vbeta and 13 Jbeta primers. Repertoires were generated with immunoSEQ multiplex PCR, while TCRdb's copy carries only in-frame clones and drops some. The sample lists roughly 100,000 clones, less than 80% occurring once. The sample comprised PBMCs. All receptors derive from a man in his forties in good health and CMV-seronegative.

This chain joins TRBV30 and TRBJ2-2, with D unclear. The CDR3 is 14 amino acids. V was trimmed by 3 bases and J by 0 bases, leaving 8 bases between them. Germline CDR1 and CDR2: GTSNPN and SVGIG (reference sequence). Here the CDR3 reads CAWRWRPNTGELFF. Here the CDR3 DNA reads TGTGCCTGGAGGTGGAGACCGAACACCGGGGAGCTGTTTTTT.

This clone was observed a single time. The V gene is TRBV4-2, the J gene TRBJ2-3, with TRBD2 matching 9 bases. Germline CDR1 is LGHNA and CDR2 is YNFKEQ. V was clipped by 5 bases and J by 0 bases; unmatched bases: 12. The CDR3 extends over 18 amino acids. The CDR3 loop is CASSSGAGGRKSTDTQYF. The CDR3 DNA reads as TGTGCCAGCAGCTCCGGAGCGGGGGGACGAAAGAGCACAGATACGCAGTATTTT.

About this clone itself: The junction departs from the called germline gene at one end, perhaps through a read error. This rearrangement joins TRBV14 to TRBJ1-1; D ambiguous. Per the germline V gene, CDR1 is SGHDN and CDR2 is FVKESK. The CDR3 extends over 12 amino acids. The CDR3 spells CASSRLQTAAFF. The CDR3 DNA follows: TGTGCCAGCAGCCGCCTTCAGACTGCAGCTTTCTTT.

Only one count was recorded for this clone. The V gene is TRBV5-4, the J gene TRBJ1-3, with TRBD1 identical over 7 bases. The germline CDR1 and CDR2 sequences are SGHNT and YYREEE (reference sequence). J gave up 4 bases and V 2 bases, and 3 bases lay outside the gene matches. This CDR3 is 14 amino acids long. CDR3 nucleotides: TGTGCCAGCAGCTTCCAGGGGGGCGGAAACACCATATATTTT. Encoded protein: CASSFQGGGNTIYF. Together with reference TRBV5-4 and TRBJ1-3, the CDR3 gives the full variable domain: ETGVTQSPTHLIKTRGQQVTLRCSSQSGHNTVSWYQQALGQGPQFIFQYYREEENGRGNFPPRFSGLQFPNYSSELNVNALELDDSALYLCASSFQGGGNTIYFGEGSWLTVV.

This clone came up a few times. The rearrangement joins TRBV4-3 to TRBJ1-2; 9 bases match TRBD1. From germline, CDR1 is LGHNA and CDR2 YSLEER. The CDR3 sequence is 14 residues long. V lost 1 base, J lost 7 bases, and 4 bases stayed unmatched. CDR3 protein: CASSQGDRVTGYTF. The CDR3, as DNA: TGCGCCAGCAGCCAAGGGGACAGGGTGACTGGCTACACCTTC.

The chain couples TRBV18 to TRBJ2-7; D perhaps matches TRBD2 (6 bases). The CDR3 extends over 13 amino acids. Germline CDR1 KGHSH, CDR2 LQKENI. V lost 6 bases and J lost 0, with 9 bases in between. The CDR3 nucleotides are TGTGCCAGCTCTGAGACTAGCTCCTACGAGCAGTACTTC. It yields the protein CASSETSSYEQYF.

The chain employs TRBV27 and TRBJ1-4, with a tentative D call TRBD1 (6 bases). Germline V CDR1 and CDR2: MNHEY, SMNVEV (reference sequence). V was trimmed by 5 bases and J by 10 bases, leaving 17 bases between them. The CDR3 length is 14 residues. The CDR3 sequence: CASSEGGGSGKLFF. As DNA, the CDR3 is TGTGCCAGCAGTGAAGGGGGGGGGTCGGGAAAACTGTTTTTT.

The chain recombines TRBV9 with TRBJ1-6; 7 nucleotides agree with TRBD1. V shed 3 bases and J 2 bases; nucleotides not matched to a gene: 5. Germline CDR1 and CDR2: SGDLS and YYNGEE. This CDR3 is 16 amino acids long. The CDR3 here is CASSDEQGTYNSPLHF. CDR3 coding DNA: TGTGCCAGCAGCGACGAACAGGGGACCTATAATTCACCCCTCCACTTT.

V usage is TRBV9 and J usage is TRBJ2-1; D uncertain. Trimming cost V 0 bases and J 0 bases, with 7 bases left between them. Germline V CDR1 and CDR2: SGDLS, YYNGEE. The CDR3 length is 15 residues. CDR3 sequence reads: CASSVGVNSYNEQFF. CDR3 nucleotide sequence: TGTGCCAGCAGCGTAGGTGTCAACTCCTACAATGAGCAGTTCTTC.

The CDR3 DNA is TGTGCCAGCAGCGCCCCCCGACTTCGCTCCGAGCAGTACTTC. This translates into CASSAPRLRSEQYF. V usage is TRBV5-6 and J usage is TRBJ2-7; D is ambiguous. The V gene lost 4 bases and the J gene lost 6 bases, with 17 bases spanning the gap. CDR1 and CDR2 (germline): SGHDT, YYEEEE. CDR3 size: 14 residues. The full variable domain, completed using reference TRBV5-6 and TRBJ2-7, is DAGVTQSPTHLIKTRGQQVTLRCSPKSGHDTVSWYQQALGQGPQFIFQYYEEEERQRGNFPDRFSGHQFPNYSSELNVNALLLGDSALYLCASSAPRLRSEQYFGPGTRLTVT.

The chain is built from TRBV7-9 and TRBJ1-3; D unclear. Germline V gene sequence: CDR1 SEHNR, CDR2 FQNEAQ (reference sequence). The CDR3 contains 13 residues. V lost 5 bases and J lost 2, with 7 bases in between. CDR3 residues: CASSKSAGNTIYF. CDR3 nucleotide sequence: TGTGCCAGCAGCAAATCCGCTGGAAACACCATATATTTT.

The V gene is TRBV7-3, the J gene TRBJ2-1; the match to TRBD2 covers 12 bases. This CDR3 has 17 amino acids. CDR1 is SGHTA and CDR2 is FQGTGA in the germline V gene. V lost 1 base and J lost 7; bases outside the gene matches: 8. The CDR3 nucleotides are TGTGCCAGCAGCTTAAACCCGCTAGCGGGGGGGCAGAATGAGCAGTTCTTC. As protein: CASSLNPLAGGQNEQFF.

The chain combines TRBV11-3 with TRBJ2-2; TRBD2 aligns across 13 bases. The CDR3 length is 17 residues. From germline, CDR1 is SGHNT and CDR2 YENEEA. V shed 4 bases, J shed 4 bases, and the junction held 6 bases outside the gene matches. The DNA of the CDR3 is TGTGCCAGCAGCTCCTCCGGACTAGCGGGGGTCACCGGGGAGCTGTTTTTT. Amino acid sequence: CASSSSGLAGVTGELFF.

V is TRBV19 and J is TRBJ2-2, with D perhaps TRBD2 (6 bases). Germline lookup yields CDR1 LNHDA and CDR2 SQIVND (reference sequence). The CDR3 has 17 residues. V was clipped by 5 bases and J by 6 bases, with 22 bases between them. CDR3 residues: CASSSPPGVFMAGELFF. The CDR3 region has the DNA TGTGCCAGTAGTTCCCCCCCGGGGGTATTTATGGCCGGGGAGCTGTTTTTT.

The rearrangement links TRBV5-1 to TRBJ2-7, with 8 bases matching TRBD1. CDR3 length: 17 amino acids. J lost 2 bases, V lost 4 bases, and 14 bases had no gene match. Germline V CDR1 and CDR2: SGHRS, YFSETQ. CDR3 coding DNA: TGCGCCAGCAGCATAATTACCTGGACAGGGACACCCTACGAGCAGTACTTC. This encodes CASSIITWTGTPYEQYF.

The chain links TRBV10-3 to TRBJ2-3; a weak D match, TRBD1 (5 bases). With 2 bases removed from V and 1 base from J, the gap between germline ends came to 10 bases. The germline gives CDR1 ENHRY, CDR2 SYGVKD. This CDR3 contains 15 residues. The CDR3 DNA follows: TGTGCCATCAGTGAGGCGCAGGGCCGCACAGATACGCAGTATTTT. Amino acid sequence: CAISEAQGRTDTQYF.

A few counts support this clone. This sequence joins TRBV5-1 and TRBJ1-2, with D possibly TRBD1 on 5 matching bases. Germline V CDR1 and CDR2: SGHRS, YFSETQ. CDR3 length equals 13 residues. V was trimmed by 0 bases and J by 8 bases, leaving 11 bases between them. CDR3 sequence reads: CASSLDGARGYTF. The CDR3 nucleotides read TGCGCCAGCAGCTTGGATGGGGCTAGAGGCTACACCTTC. The complete variable domain, with remaining parts taken from reference TRBV5-1 and TRBJ1-2, reads KAGVTQTPRYLIKTRGQQVTLSCSPISGHRSVSWYQQTPGQGLQFLFEYFSETQRNKGNFPGRFSGRQFSNSRSEMNVSTLELGDSALYLCASSLDGARGYTFGSGTRLTVV.

The rearrangement links TRBV5-3 to TRBJ2-2; D perhaps matches TRBD1 (6 bases). TRBV5-3 is identified as an open reading frame with a role that is uncertain. CDR3 length: 14 residues. The V end lost 6 bases, the J end lost 7 bases, and 16 bases lay between the germline ends. The CDR3 sequence: CARTTRTGIGELFF. Written as DNA, the CDR3 is TGTGCCAGAACCACTCGAACAGGGATCGGGGAGCTGTTTTTT.

V is TRBV5-6 and J is TRBJ2-3; tentatively, D is TRBD1 (7 bases). Trimming stripped 4 bases from V and 6 bases from J, with 18 bases between. Germline V gives CDR1 SGHDT, CDR2 YYEEEE. This CDR3 is built from 15 residues. CDR3 region: CASSPGDRAVDTQYF. CDR3 bases: TGTGCCAGCAGCCCGGGAGACAGGGCGGTGGATACGCAGTATTTT.